One and the same sample provided the 29 T cell receptor beta chains below, sequenced in a study of regulatory T cells in long-lasting Graves disease. Time point described: newly diagnosed GD, antithyroid drugs for less than 3 months. From PBMCs, RNA was extracted and then used to make the TCR library. The authors built TCR beta libraries using iRepertoire HTBI primers and Arm-PCR of CDR3 regions. Each CDR3 protein is one row after TCRdb ran MiXCR on the multiplex PCR reads. Seen here are a few hundred thousand distinct CDR3 sequences, over 12% observed once, and the top ten hold under 9%. Another study also made use of these data, one on T cells in Graves' hyperthyroidism and ophthalmopathy.

The sample was peripheral blood mononuclear cells (PBMCs), taken at new diagnosis, from a patient treated with antithyroid drugs. These receptors came from a woman aged 40 to 50 with Graves disease.

This clonotype was counted a few times. V is TRBV2 and J is TRBJ2-1; 11 bases line up with TRBD1. CDR3 size: 15 residues. CDR1 SNHLY and CDR2 FYNNEI come from the germline V gene. The V and J ends lost 7 bases and 2 bases, in that order; junction bases with no gene match: 4. Here the CDR3 reads CASMPGQGAYNEQFF. The DNA of the CDR3 is TGTGCCAGCATGCCGGGACAGGGGGCCTACAATGAGCAGTTCTTC.

This clonotype was recorded at least ten times. The V call is TRBV12-3 or TRBV12-4, the J call TRBJ2-1; D uncertain. The CDR3 is made up of 16 amino acids. V was cut by 5 bases and J by 0 bases, with 14 bases left in between. The chain's CDR3 is CASSPFLVSSYNEQFF. CDR3 in DNA: TGTGCCAGCAGTCCGTTTCTGGTCAGCTCCTACAATGAGCAGTTCTTC.

This clonotype appeared many times. This sequence joins TRBV27 and TRBJ2-1; D gene unclear. Germline V CDR1 and CDR2: MNHEY, SMNVEV (reference sequence). Trimming shortened V by 3 bases and J by 7 bases, and 10 bases separated the two germline ends. This CDR3 has 13 amino acids. CDR3 coding DNA: TGTGCCAGCAGTTTTTTTCCCACGAATGAGCAGTTCTTC. Protein: CASSFFPTNEQFF.

The sample holds many counts of this clonotype. The chain links TRBV5-1 to TRBJ2-7, with 10 positions matching TRBD2. The V segment lost 1 base and the J segment 8 bases; nucleotides outside the gene matches: 12. CDR1 is SGHRS and CDR2 is YFSETQ in the germline V gene. This CDR3 comprises 16 residues. DNA for the CDR3: TGCGCCAGCAGCTTGAGCCTAGCGGGAGAGTCCTCCAAGCAGTACTTC. Translated, it gives CASSLSLAGESSKQYF. Looking up the rest from reference TRBV5-1 and TRBJ2-7 gives the full variable domain: KAGVTQTPRYLIKTRGQQVTLSCSPISGHRSVSWYQQTPGQGLQFLFEYFSETQRNKGNFPGRFSGRQFSNSRSEMNVSTLELGDSALYLCASSLSLAGESSKQYFGPGTRLTVT.

This clonotype was observed a few times. This chain links TRBV4-3 with TRBJ2-3, with D perhaps being TRBD1 or TRBD2 (6 bases each). The ends were cut back, 0 bases at V and 1 base at J, with 17 bases in the middle. Germline lookup yields CDR1 LGHNA and CDR2 YSLEER. This CDR3 region has 18 residues. CDR3 residues: CASSQEVPGAVRTDTQYF. The CDR3, as DNA: TGCGCCAGCAGCCAAGAGGTTCCGGGGGCAGTCCGCACAGATACGCAGTATTTT.

V is TRBV4-3 and J is TRBJ2-5; 7 nucleotides align to TRBD1. This CDR3 has 19 residues. Unmatched junction bases numbered 18, after V lost 0 bases and J lost 5 bases. Germline V gene sequence: CDR1 LGHNA, CDR2 YSLEER. In DNA, the CDR3 is TGCGCCAGCAGCCAAGATAGGGGCAAGGGGGCTGCATTTCGGGAGACCCAGTACTTC. This gives the protein CASSQDRGKGAAFRETQYF.

This clonotype was seen only a few times. This may be a read error, as it is one base from a much larger clone. The chain is built from TRBV28 and TRBJ1-2, with D possibly TRBD1 on 6 matching bases. The CDR3 is 14 amino acids. From germline, CDR1 is MDHEN and CDR2 SYDVKM. DNA of the CDR3: TGTGCCGGCAGAACTATCGGGACATTGAATGGCTACACCTTC. It yields the protein CAGRTIGTLNGYTF.

The chain carries TRBV4-1 and TRBJ2-7; 10 bases align to TRBD2. Germline V gene data show CDR1 as MGHRA and CDR2 as YSYEKL. The CDR3 extends over 14 amino acids. With 1 base clipped from V and 6 bases from J, the junction kept 3 bases outside the gene matches. Here the CDR3 DNA reads TGCGCCAGCAGCCAAGGGACTAGCGGTCGCGAGCAGTACTTC. This encodes CASSQGTSGREQYF.

V is TRBV2 and J is TRBJ2-2, with a possible D match to TRBD2 (5 bases). V was trimmed by 0 bases and J by 7 bases, leaving 12 bases between them. Germline CDR1 is SNHLY and CDR2 is FYNNEI. The CDR3 sequence is 15 residues long. CDR3 in DNA: TGTGCCAGCAGTGAAGCACTAGGGTCGGACGGGGAGCTGTTTTTT. This encodes CASSEALGSDGELFF.

This clonotype showed up many times. V is TRBV19 and J is TRBJ2-2; D possibly corresponds to TRBD2 (5 bases). The CDR3 is 14 residues long. The V end was cut by 2 bases, the J end by 6 bases, with 10 bases between. CDR1 is LNHDA and CDR2 is SQIVND in the germline V gene (reference sequence). CDR3 amino acids: CASSISGVAGELFF. The DNA for the CDR3 is TGTGCCAGTAGTATAAGCGGTGTTGCCGGGGAGCTGTTTTTT.

The CDR3 loop reads CARSLRQADQETQYF. The CDR3 region has the DNA TGTGCCAGGAGCCTAAGACAGGCGGACCAAGAGACCCAGTACTTC. This rearrangement joins TRBV28 to TRBJ2-5, with D perhaps matching TRBD1 (6 bases). This CDR3 comprises 15 residues. V lost 9 bases to trimming and J lost 0 bases, with 17 bases between them. The germline V gene encodes CDR1 MDHEN and CDR2 SYDVKM.

The chain is built from TRBV30 and TRBJ2-1; 8 bases match TRBD2. Trimming at V came to 4 bases and at J to 5 bases, leaving 7 bases not matched to a gene. The length of the CDR3 is 14 residues. Per germline, CDR1 GTSNPN and CDR2 SVGIG (reference sequence). The CDR3, as DNA: TGTGCCTGGACTCCGGGACTAGACGACAATGAGCAGTTCTTC. It yields the protein CAWTPGLDDNEQFF.

This clonotype was seen more than once but under ten times. This chain uses TRBV24-1 with TRBJ1-2; D unresolved. Germline CDR1 KGHDR, CDR2 SFDVKD. CDR3 size: 12 residues. The ends were cut back, 3 bases at V and 7 bases at J, with 8 bases in the middle. The CDR3 DNA reads as TGTGCCACCAGTGATGATGGATTTGGCTACACCTTC. Translated: CATSDDGFGYTF.

This clonotype was counted many times. The J gene is TRBJ2-7, the V gene TRBV5-6, with D unresolved. Germline CDR1 SGHDT, CDR2 YYEEEE. Trimming pared 0 bases from V and 0 bases from J, leaving 13 bases between. This CDR3 has 16 residues. The CDR3: CASSLEAGSSSYEQYF. CDR3 nucleotide sequence: TGTGCCAGCAGCTTGGAGGCAGGATCGAGCTCCTACGAGCAGTACTTC.

This clonotype was counted a few times. The V gene is TRBV11-3, the J gene TRBJ2-1; 14 bases align to TRBD2. This CDR3 is built from 18 residues. CDR1 is SGHNT and CDR2 is YENEEA in the germline V gene. V shed 3 bases and J 6 bases; nucleotides not matched to a gene: 10. As DNA, the CDR3 is TGTGCCAGCAGCTTGGTGGGACTAGCGGGAGTCTGGGGCAATGAGCAGTTCTTC. Protein sequence: CASSLVGLAGVWGNEQFF. Together with reference TRBV11-3 and TRBJ2-1, the CDR3 gives the full variable domain: EAGVVQSPRYKIIEKKQPVAFWCNPISGHNTLYWYLQNLGQGPELLIRYENEEAVDDSQLPKDRFSAERLKGVDSTLKIQPAELGDSAVYLCASSLVGLAGVWGNEQFFGPGTRLTVL.

This clonotype was recorded once. A much larger clone is a single base away; this may be a read error. The chain combines TRBV15 with TRBJ1-4, with TRBD1 matching over 9 bases. The germline V gene encodes CDR1 LNHNV and CDR2 YYDKDF (reference sequence). This CDR3 has 19 amino acids. The CDR3 reads CATNRDSRRTGVLNEKLFF. The CDR3 bases are TGTGCCACCAACAGAGATTCTCGGAGGACAGGGGTTTTGAATGAAAAACTGTTTTTT. The full variable domain, in which reference TRBV15 and TRBJ1-4 provide the parts outside the CDR3, is DAMVIQNPRYQVTQFGKPVTLSCSQTLNHNVMYWYQQKSSQAPKLLFHYYDKDFNNEADTPDNFQSRRPNTSFCFLDIRSPGLGDTAMYLCATNRDSRRTGVLNEKLFFGSGTQLSVL.

This clonotype was detected a few times. The chain recombines TRBV11-3 with TRBJ2-7; D ambiguous. The CDR3 is made up of 16 amino acids. CDR1 and CDR2 (germline): SGHNT, YENEEA. V gave up 3 bases and J gave up 3 bases, with 18 bases separating them. The DNA of the CDR3 is TGTGCCAGCAGCTTGGAGACACGCACGATAGGCTACGAGCAGTACTTC. Translating it yields CASSLETRTIGYEQYF.

A note on this clonotype: One base away lies a much larger clone, so this may be a sequencing read error. This chain joins TRBV3-1 and TRBJ2-7, with 7 nucleotides matching TRBD2. From germline, CDR1 is LGHDT and CDR2 YNNKEL (reference sequence). The CDR3 is 15 residues long. CDR3 region: CASSPLASGSYGQYF. In DNA, the CDR3 is TGTGCCAGCAGCCCTCTGGCTAGCGGCTCCTACGGGCAGTACTTC.

This clonotype appeared many times. In nucleotides, the CDR3 is TGTGCCATCGTGGACGCTTTGAACACTGAAGCTTTCTTT. Its translation: CAIVDALNTEAFF. This chain links TRBV10-3 with TRBJ1-1; no clear D. Germline CDR1 ENHRY, CDR2 SYGVKD. The CDR3 runs to 13 residues. Trimming left V 8 bases short and J 0 bases short, with 10 bases between.

This clonotype occurred a few times. J is TRBJ2-5 and V is TRBV7-6; TRBD1 aligns across 7 bases. CDR1 is SGHVS, CDR2 FNYEAQ, per germline. V lost 1 base and J lost 12; bases outside the gene matches: 5. The CDR3 extends over 12 amino acids. CDR3 in amino acids: CASSLDRGTEYF. In DNA form, the CDR3 reads TGTGCCAGCAGCTTAGATAGAGGGACAGAGTACTTC.

The sample holds many counts of this clonotype. V usage is TRBV12-3 or TRBV12-4 and J usage is TRBJ2-5; D gene uncertain. The CDR3 runs to 12 residues. V was cut by 2 bases and J by 5 bases, with 6 bases left in between. DNA of the CDR3: TGTGCCAGCAGTTTAATCGACGAGACCCAGTACTTC. It is translated as CASSLIDETQYF.

This clonotype was seen a handful of times. The chain is built from TRBV6-1 and TRBJ2-1; 9 bases align to TRBD1. Germline V gives CDR1 MNHNS, CDR2 SASEGT. Unmatched junction bases numbered 4, after V lost 10 bases and J lost 3 bases. The CDR3 is 13 amino acids. CDR3 in DNA: TGTGCCAACCCGGGACAGGGCTACAATGAGCAGTTCTTC. This codes for CANPGQGYNEQFF.

V is TRBV15 and J is TRBJ2-2; TRBD2 matches at 7 bases. J gave up 7 bases and V 3 bases, and 8 bases lay outside the gene matches. The CDR3 consists of 15 residues. The germline V gene has CDR1 LNHNV and CDR2 YYDKDF (reference sequence). The DNA of the CDR3 is TGTGCCACCAGCAGCCACCGGGGGGAGAGCGGGGAGCTGTTTTTT. Encoded protein: CATSSHRGESGELFF.

Regarding this clonotype: At one end the junction does not follow the germline gene, possibly because of a read error. The rearrangement joins TRBV10-3 to TRBJ2-3; D is ambiguous. Per the germline V gene, CDR1 is ENHRY and CDR2 is SYGVKD. The CDR3 sequence is 11 residues long. The CDR3 loop is CATSVGVRQYF. The CDR3 coding sequence is TGTGCCACCAGTGTAGGCGTAAGGCAGTATTTT.

This clonotype was seen many times. The chain is built from TRBV7-2 and TRBJ2-1, with D unresolved. The CDR3 has 15 residues. V lost 5 bases and J lost 0, with 11 bases in between. Germline loops: CDR1 SGHTA, CDR2 FQGNSA. This CDR3 reads CASSPDGFSYNEQFF. The CDR3 bases are TGTGCCAGCAGCCCGGACGGCTTCTCCTACAATGAGCAGTTCTTC.

This clonotype was counted a few times. The DNA for the CDR3 is TGCAGTGCTAGAGATAGGAGTAGGACAGGGAACACCGGGGAGCTGTTTTTT. It is translated as CSARDRSRTGNTGELFF. The chain is built from TRBV20-1 and TRBJ2-2; 7 bases are a match to TRBD1. The CDR3 has 17 residues. Germline V gene lookup returns CDR1 DFQATT and CDR2 SNEGSKA (reference sequence). The ends lost 0 bases at V and 1 base at J; junction bases unmatched: 8.

The chain joins TRBV19 to TRBJ1-1; maybe TRBD1 (5 bases). CDR1 LNHDA and CDR2 SQIVND come from the germline V gene (reference sequence). V was trimmed by 7 bases and J by 1 base, leaving 19 bases between them. This CDR3 contains 16 residues. As DNA, the CDR3 is TGTGCCAGTACTCGGGGGAGGGAGTTTGGGAACACTGAAGCTTTCTTT. Translated: CASTRGREFGNTEAFF.

In its sample, this clonotype was seen many times. In nucleotides, the CDR3 is TGTGCCAGCAGTGAGTTTGCGGGACAGGGGGCTCTTGAGCAGTTCTTC. Amino acid sequence: CASSEFAGQGALEQFF. The rearrangement joins TRBV28 to TRBJ2-1, with 12 positions matching TRBD1. Germline lookup yields CDR1 MDHEN and CDR2 SYDVKM. The trim removed 5 bases at V and 9 bases at J, leaving 11 bases unmatched. The CDR3 consists of 16 residues.

The V call is TRBV6-5, the J call TRBJ1-1; possibly TRBD1 for D (5 bases). The germline gives CDR1 MNHEY, CDR2 SVGAGI. V lost 2 bases and J lost 4, with 8 bases in between. This CDR3 contains 13 residues. Here the CDR3 DNA reads TGTGCCAGCAGTTACGGACAATTCACTGAAGCTTTCTTT. Its protein product is CASSYGQFTEAFF.